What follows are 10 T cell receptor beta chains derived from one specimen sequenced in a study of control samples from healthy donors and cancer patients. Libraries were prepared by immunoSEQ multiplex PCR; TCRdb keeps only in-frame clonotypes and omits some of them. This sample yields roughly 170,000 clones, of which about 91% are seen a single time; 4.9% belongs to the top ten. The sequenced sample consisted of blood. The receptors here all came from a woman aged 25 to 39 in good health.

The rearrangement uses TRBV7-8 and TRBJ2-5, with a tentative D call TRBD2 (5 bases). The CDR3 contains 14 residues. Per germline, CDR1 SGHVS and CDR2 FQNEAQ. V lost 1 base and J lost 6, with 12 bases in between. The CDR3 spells CASSLGSGWQTQYF. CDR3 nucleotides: TGTGCCAGCAGCTTAGGTTCGGGGTGGCAGACCCAGTACTTC.

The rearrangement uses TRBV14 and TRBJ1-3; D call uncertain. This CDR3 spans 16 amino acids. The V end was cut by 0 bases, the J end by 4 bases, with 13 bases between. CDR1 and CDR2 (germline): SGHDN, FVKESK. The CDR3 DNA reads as TGTGCCAGCAGCCAAGATGCGTCCCCGGGGGGAAACACCATATATTTT. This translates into CASSQDASPGGNTIYF.

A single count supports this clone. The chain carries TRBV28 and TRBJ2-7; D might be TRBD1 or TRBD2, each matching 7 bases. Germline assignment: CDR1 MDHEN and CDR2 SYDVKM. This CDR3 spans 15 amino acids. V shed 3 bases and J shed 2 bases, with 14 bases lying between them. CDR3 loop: CASSFPGGVTYEQYF. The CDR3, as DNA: TGTGCCAGCAGTTTCCCAGGGGGGGTTACCTACGAGCAGTACTTC.

CDR3 protein: CASSQDSTDTQYF. The CDR3 DNA is TGCGCCAGCAGCCAGGACAGCACAGATACGCAGTATTTT. The chain employs TRBV5-1 and TRBJ2-3, with unresolved D. V lost 4 bases and J lost 0, with 6 bases in between. Germline CDR1 is SGHRS and CDR2 is YFSETQ. CDR3 length: 13 amino acids. The entire variable domain, with the rest obtained from reference TRBV5-1 and TRBJ2-3, is as follows: KAGVTQTPRYLIKTRGQQVTLSCSPISGHRSVSWYQQTPGQGLQFLFEYFSETQRNKGNFPGRFSGRQFSNSRSEMNVSTLELGDSALYLCASSQDSTDTQYFGPGTRLTVL.

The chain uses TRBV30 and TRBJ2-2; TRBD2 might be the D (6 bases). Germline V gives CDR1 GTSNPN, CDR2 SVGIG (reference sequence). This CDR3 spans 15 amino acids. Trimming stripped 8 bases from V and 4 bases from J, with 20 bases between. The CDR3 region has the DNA TGTGCCATGGGGGGTTCGGGCAGCGTCACCGGGGAGCTGTTTTTT. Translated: CAMGGSGSVTGELFF.

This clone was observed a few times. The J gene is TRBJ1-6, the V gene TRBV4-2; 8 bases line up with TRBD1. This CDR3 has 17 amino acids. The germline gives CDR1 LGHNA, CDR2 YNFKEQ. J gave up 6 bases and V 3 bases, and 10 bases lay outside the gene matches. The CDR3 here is CASSQRVQGAFNSPLHF. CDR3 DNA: TGTGCCAGCAGCCAGCGTGTCCAGGGGGCGTTTAATTCACCCCTCCACTTT.

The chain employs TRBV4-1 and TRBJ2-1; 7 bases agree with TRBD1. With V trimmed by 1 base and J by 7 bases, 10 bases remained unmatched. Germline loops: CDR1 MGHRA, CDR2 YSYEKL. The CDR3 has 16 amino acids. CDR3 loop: CASSQGVGTAYNEQFF. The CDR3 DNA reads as TGCGCCAGCAGCCAAGGGGTCGGGACAGCATATAATGAGCAGTTCTTC.

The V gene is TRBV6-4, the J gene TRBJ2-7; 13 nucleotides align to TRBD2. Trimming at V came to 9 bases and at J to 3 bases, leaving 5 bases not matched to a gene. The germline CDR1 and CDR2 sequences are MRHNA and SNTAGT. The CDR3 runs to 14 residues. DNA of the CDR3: TGTGCCAGGAGGGGGACTAGCGGGGACTACGAGCAGTACTTC. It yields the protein CARRGTSGDYEQYF.

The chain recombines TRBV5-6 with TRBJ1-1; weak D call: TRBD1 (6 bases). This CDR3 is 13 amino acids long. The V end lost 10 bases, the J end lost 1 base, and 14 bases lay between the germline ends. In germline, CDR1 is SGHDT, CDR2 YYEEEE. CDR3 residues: CAFNHRENTEAFF. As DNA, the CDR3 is TGTGCCTTCAACCACAGGGAGAACACTGAAGCTTTCTTT.

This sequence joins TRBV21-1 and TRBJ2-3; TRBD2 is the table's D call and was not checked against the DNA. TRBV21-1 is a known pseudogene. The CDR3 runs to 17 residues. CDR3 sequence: CASSKEGLAGVGDTQYF. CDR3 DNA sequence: TGTGCCAGCAGCAAAGAGGGACTAGCGGGAGTGGGAGATACGCAGTATTTT.